A selection of T cell receptor beta chains follows, all from one sample in a study of blood T cell repertoires in COVID-19. Method: immunoSEQ multiplex PCR; TCRdb's copy keeps in-frame clones and lacks some. The repertoire includes about 160,000 clones, 80% to 90% of them detected once, and approximately 2.8% sits in the top ten. The sample consisted of peripheral blood. The receptors derive from a man in his sixties with acute or convalescent COVID-19. CDR3s include the opening cysteine and the closing phenylalanine or tryptophan. The D gene is left open where the match is weak. For some rows the clone size is stated as once, few or many, or as a class when expanded; others skip it.

-	TRBV18	TRBJ2-7	TRBD2	TGTGCCAGCTCACCTGATCGGAATAGCGGGTACGAGCAGTACTTC	CASSPDRNSGYEQYF
-	TRBV19	TRBJ2-3	TRBD1	TGTGCCAGCGCGGAGACAGGGTCAGATACGCAGTATTTT	CASAETGSDTQYF
-	TRBV30	TRBJ1-6	-	TGTGCCTGGTCCAGGACAGCAAATAATTCACCCCTCCACTTT	CAWSRTANNSPLHF
-	TRBV7-9	TRBJ2-2	-	TGTGCCAGCAGCTTAACCGGGAACCCCACCGGGGAGCTGTTTTTT	CASSLTGNPTGELFF
-	TRBV30	TRBJ1-2	TRBD1	TGTGCCTGGAGTGGGGACAGGGGGCGTGAGTATGGCTACACCTTC	CAWSGDRGREYGYTF
-	TRBV5-6	TRBJ1-2	TRBD1	TGTGCCAGCAGCTTCAGGGGGCGCATCATCGATGGCTACACCTTC	CASSFRGRIIDGYTF
-	TRBV7-9	TRBJ1-1	-	TGTGCCAGCAGCTTAGACAGAACTGAAGCTTTCTTT	CASSLDRTEAFF
-	TRBV7-2	TRBJ2-7	-	TGTGCCAGCAGCTTAGTGGCAGGATTCTACGAGCAGTACTTC	CASSLVAGFYEQYF
-	TRBV29-1	TRBJ2-2	TRBD1	TGCAGCGCCTGGACAGGGACGAACACCGGGGAGCTGTTTTTT	CSAWTGTNTGELFF
-	TRBV7-8	TRBJ2-7	TRBD2	TGTGCCAGCAGCTTTAGCGGGGGTAGAAACGAGCAGTACTTC	CASSFSGGRNEQYF
-	TRBV2	TRBJ1-1	-	TGTGCCACCAATGTATTGTCGAGGAACACTGAAGCTTTCTTT	CATNVLSRNTEAFF
-	TRBV12-5	TRBJ1-2	TRBD1	TGTGCTAGTGGCGAGGGACAGGGGGCGGGTGGCTACACCTTC	CASGEGQGAGGYTF
-	TRBV4-1	TRBJ2-1	TRBD2	TGCGCCAGCAGCCCTTCTCTAGCGGGGGGCTCGTACAATGAGCAGTTCTTC	CASSPSLAGGSYNEQFF
-	TRBV9	TRBJ1-3	TRBD1	TGTGCCAGCAGCGTAGGGTACAGGGGGGATCGAGGATCTGGAAACACCATATATTTT	CASSVGYRGDRGSGNTIYF
-	TRBV19	TRBJ1-5	-	TGTGCCAGTAGCCCCTACTGGACAGCTGATCAGCCCCAGCATTTT	CASSPYWTADQPQHF
-	TRBV6-1	TRBJ2-3	-	TGTGCCAGCAGTGAGGTGGGTTCAGGAGATACGCAGTATTTT	CASSEVGSGDTQYF
-	TRBV5-1	TRBJ1-2	TRBD1	TGCGCCAGCAGCTCGGGCCCGGGGACAGCGACTATCTATGGCTACACCTTC	CASSSGPGTATIYGYTF
-	TRBV27	TRBJ2-1	-	TGTGCCAGCAGTTTAGCGGGGGCCCTTGGCGAGCAGTTCTTC	CASSLAGALGEQFF
-	TRBV2	TRBJ2-3	-	TGTGCCAGCAAGAGGGTCACAGATACGCAGTATTTT	CASKRVTDTQYF
-	TRBV6-4	TRBJ1-2	TRBD1	TGTGCCAGCAGTCTGACAGGGGTAGCTAACTATGGCTACACCTTC	CASSLTGVANYGYTF
-	TRBV12-3/TRBV12-4	TRBJ2-2	-	TGTGCCAGCAGTCCGTTTAACACCGGGGAGCTGTTTTTT	CASSPFNTGELFF
once	TRBV2	TRBJ1-2	-	TGTGCCAGCAGTCCACAGGGATACGCTGGTGGCTACACCTTC	CASSPQGYAGGYTF
few	TRBV11-3	TRBJ1-5	-	TGTGCCAGCAGCTCCCACGACCCACAGGATAGCAATCAGCCCCAGCATTTT	CASSSHDPQDSNQPQHF
-	TRBV5-1	TRBJ1-4	TRBD1	TGCGCCAGCCGAGGGTCAGGGGGCCCTGAAAAACTGTTTTTT	CASRGSGGPEKLFF
-	TRBV7-9	TRBJ1-1	TRBD1	TGTGCCAGCAGCCTGGGGACAGGGAGTGAAGCTTTCTTT	CASSLGTGSEAFF
once	TRBV30	TRBJ1-5	TRBD1	TGTGCCTGGAGTGCCCAGAACAGGGGCGGTCAGCCCCAGCATTTT	CAWSAQNRGGQPQHF
-	TRBV3-1/TRBV3-2	TRBJ2-1	TRBD2	TGTGCCAGCAGCACGTACGGACTAGCGGGGGACAATGAGCAGTTCTTC	CASSTYGLAGDNEQFF
-	TRBV7-9	TRBJ1-4	TRBD1	TGTGCCAGCAGCGATCCCGGGACAGGGGGGCCTTCAGCTAATGAAAAACTGTTTTTT	CASSDPGTGGPSANEKLFF
-	TRBV5-1	TRBJ2-5	TRBD1	TGCGCCAGCAGCCTCGGACAGGGGCGTCAAGAGACCCAGTACTTC	CASSLGQGRQETQYF